This T cell receptor (beta chain) was documented in a study of T cell responses to AZD1222 COVID-19 vaccine (TCRdb year 2021). Study-wide context: TCR sequencing was performed for roughly 250 trial participants, of whom 200 to 210 were given two doses of AZD1222 and some 26 were given two doses of MenACWY control vaccine. Trial participants were enrolled by age into subgroups of 18-55, 56-69 and 70-plus years, and about 150, 27 and 61 TCR-sequenced participants, respectively, were included in these subgroups.

The germline V gene (reference sequence) gives CDR1 as SGHNT and CDR2 as YYREEE. The germline V and J ends show losses of 3 bases and 3 bases respectively, and no gene match explains 3 bases of the junction. Including cysteine and phenylalanine, the CDR3 has 14 amino acids. The read is trimmed to its CDR3 DNA, 42 bases read in frame from base 1. The table lists this clone with a count of one. The target of this receptor is not known. No base-level quality is on record; no much larger clone is a single base apart. The CDR3 regions of human TCRbeta chains were analyzed by immunosequencing. On the study's bioinformatics: TCRs in the repertoires were compared against a reference library of SARS-CoV-2-specific TCRs that had been generated with the MIRA antigen-specificity platform. Breadth was defined as the fraction of unique TCRs that were SARS-CoV-2-associated. Depth was defined as the fraction of total T cells that were SARS-CoV-2-associated. Using the MIRA data, every spike-specific TCR was mapped to the spike region that the TCR reacted to and assigned to either a CD4 or a CD8 class. Log10-transformed breadth and depth values were compared by one-way ANOVA with Sidak's multiple comparisons tests. TCRdb took this table from immuneACCESS and kept in-frame rearrangements with V and J called. Such tables lack part of the clones; where checked against another copy, unresolved V genes explain under half of the gap, and the rest is unexplained. V and J calls and clone size are copied from that table; D and trimming were computed from the DNA. For this sample the table gives 180,000 or so clones, of which 80% to 95% were detected only once. The ten largest account for more than 1.5% of the sample.

This specimen's time point label, interpreted: about 28 days (+/-7) after the second vaccine dose. Because spike-specific TCR depth and breadth did not differ between the two schedules, AZD1222 recipients who got a second dose at roughly 4 weeks were pooled with those who got a second dose at roughly 12 weeks. Samples from vaccinated people were obtained from the UK trials COV001 and COV002, which included a single-blind randomized controlled phase 2/3 trial of AZD1222 (ChAdOx1 nCoV-19) in healthy adults. For TCRbeta chain sequencing, PBMC samples were collected from trial participants at day 0 and at day 28 after the second dose. Overall study results and their limits: In the small 56-69-year group, the increase in depth fell short of significance, most likely because of low power. Conclusions about previously exposed vaccinees are limited, since just 6 or 7 AZD1222 recipients were seropositive for SARS-CoV-2 at baseline. Participants were mostly white British and included more females than males, and it was suggested by the authors that clonal diversity may have been underestimated. Because no day 14 peak-response samples were available, repertoires were characterized only after the peak T cell response. After two AZD1222 doses, spike-specific TCR breadth and depth were significantly higher than at day 0 and than in MenACWY recipients. The whole spike protein was spanned by vaccine-associated CD4 TCRs, and dominant responses were seen in regions 160-218 and 743-854. Reportedly, close to half of the unique spike-specific TCRs recognized epitopes lying outside the regions that are mutated in the B.1.351 and B.1.1.7 variants.

The V and J genes are TRBV5-4 and TRBJ2-5; TRBD1 lines up with 9 middle nucleotides. This material consisted of peripheral blood, taken 28 days after the second AZD1222 dose. This TCR came from an adult who received the AZD1222 COVID-19 vaccine. The nucleotide sequence reads as follows: TGTGCCAGCAGCTACGGACAGGGGAAAGAGACCCAGTACTTC. Its coded protein is CASSYGQGKETQYF.